The 23 T cell receptor beta chains listed next were all sequenced from one sample in a study of T-cell memory formation after mild COVID-19. MiXCR was run by TCRdb on the 5' RACE reads, yielding one entry per CDR3 protein. The top ten clones hold under 25% of a sample with fewer than 350,000 distinct CDR3 sequences, roughly 8.2% of them seen once. The specimen was PBMCs or a T cell subset sorted from them (not recorded which). These TCRs come from a man between 18 and 35 years old who had mild COVID-19 (a few samples of this study predate the infection). Cell type and time point are not known.

This clonotype has a count of ten or more. The chain joins TRBV7-2 to TRBJ2-5, with D tentatively TRBD2 (6 bases). The length of the CDR3 is 16 residues. Deletions cut 2 bases from V and 4 bases from J, with 17 bases between. Germline V CDR1 and CDR2: SGHTA, FQGNSA. The CDR3 coding sequence is TGTGCCAGCAGCTTAAGGGACTTCATCGACTTAGAGACCCAGTACTTC. Residues: CASSLRDFIDLETQYF.

The CDR3 sequence is CASSISEMSTDTQYF. The CDR3 DNA reads TGTGCCAGCAGTATTAGCGAAATGAGCACAGATACGCAGTATTTT. The V and J genes are TRBV7-8 and TRBJ2-3, with D possibly being TRBD2 (5 bases). The V end lost 6 bases, the J end lost 0 bases, and 13 bases lay between the germline ends. The CDR3 totals 15 residues. Germline CDR1 is SGHVS and CDR2 is FQNEAQ.

This chain links TRBV29-1 with TRBJ2-3; D not resolved. CDR3 length: 12 residues. The germline V gene encodes CDR1 SQVTM and CDR2 ANQGSEA. Trimming pared 4 bases from V and 6 bases from J, leaving 11 bases between. The CDR3 protein is CSVVFSGDTQYF. The DNA for the CDR3 is TGCAGCGTTGTCTTTTCCGGCGATACGCAGTATTTT.

The table lists this clonotype with a few counts. CDR3 sequence reads: CASSSSSGGNTGELFF. CDR3 nucleotide sequence: TGCGCCAGCAGCTCCTCTAGCGGGGGGAACACCGGGGAGCTGTTTTTT. The genes are TRBV5-1 and TRBJ2-2; 10 nucleotides agree with TRBD2. This CDR3 is built from 16 residues. Per the germline V gene, CDR1 is SGHRS and CDR2 is YFSETQ. V was pared by 3 bases and J by 1 base, with 3 bases of the junction left unmatched.

This clonotype occurred a few times. The rearrangement uses TRBV20-1 and TRBJ2-3; weak D call: TRBD2 (5 bases). Germline values: CDR1 DFQATT, CDR2 SNEGSKA (reference sequence). CDR3 length: 13 amino acids. The CDR3 spells CSMRAPSTDTQYF. The CDR3 nucleotides are TGCAGCATGAGGGCGCCTAGCACAGATACGCAGTATTTT.

This clonotype was detected ten times or more. The chain couples TRBV4-3 to TRBJ2-3, with a tentative D call TRBD2 (6 bases). V was cut by 2 bases and J by 9 bases, with 21 bases left in between. The CDR3 is made up of 16 amino acids. Germline lookup yields CDR1 LGHNA and CDR2 YSLEER. CDR3: CASSQQVGGTRGTQYF. CDR3 nucleotides: TGCGCCAGCAGCCAACAAGTGGGAGGTACCCGCGGAACGCAGTATTTT.

This clonotype was seen more than once but under ten times. The J gene is TRBJ2-5, the V gene TRBV6-5; D gene unclear. Germline V gene sequence: CDR1 MNHEY, CDR2 SVGAGI. The CDR3 sequence is 13 residues long. Trimming pared 0 bases from V and 3 bases from J, leaving 5 bases between. The CDR3 DNA reads as TGTGCCAGCAGTTACTCGGAGAAAGAGACCCAGTACTTC. It yields the protein CASSYSEKETQYF.

This clonotype was seen a few times. This sequence joins TRBV6-2 or TRBV6-3 and TRBJ2-2; D gene unclear. This CDR3 spans 15 amino acids. The germline CDR1 and CDR2 sequences are MNHEY and SVGEGT. V dropped 6 bases and J dropped 5 bases, with 16 bases sitting between them. CDR3 bases: TGTGCCAGCAGAACCCCCCTGACAAGAACCGGGGAGCTGTTTTTT. It translates to CASRTPLTRTGELFF.

V is TRBV5-1 and J is TRBJ2-1; D is unresolved. Trimming removed 7 bases from V and 4 bases from J, with 15 bases in between. This CDR3 is 14 amino acids long. Germline V gene lookup returns CDR1 SGHRS and CDR2 YFSETQ. In DNA form, the CDR3 reads TGCGCCAGCCACCGGGCCGAATCGTACAATGAGCAGTTCTTC. Protein: CASHRAESYNEQFF.

In its sample, this clonotype was seen a few times. V usage is TRBV6-6 and J usage is TRBJ1-1; no definite D call. The CDR3 runs 11 residues. In germline, CDR1 is MNHNY, CDR2 SVGAGI (reference sequence). Deletions cut 10 bases from V and 4 bases from J, with 10 bases between. CDR3 DNA sequence: TGTGCCACAGGAGTAAGCACTGAAGCTTTCTTT. Residues: CATGVSTEAFF.

The chain combines TRBV7-2 with TRBJ2-1; 10 bases map to TRBD1. The V and J ends lost 2 bases and 9 bases, in that order; junction bases with no gene match: 1. CDR1 is SGHTA and CDR2 is FQGNSA in the germline V gene. The CDR3 extends over 13 amino acids. DNA of the CDR3: TGTGCCAGCAGCTTAAGACAGGGGGCTGAGCAGTTCTTC. It specifies CASSLRQGAEQFF.

This clonotype has just a few counts. The CDR3 sequence: CASSPRTGRNYGYTF. The CDR3 DNA is TGTGCCAGCAGCCCCCGGACAGGGAGGAACTATGGCTACACCTTC. V and J are TRBV7-9 and TRBJ1-2; 8 bases map to TRBD1. CDR3 length: 15 amino acids. The trim removed 5 bases at V and 2 bases at J, leaving 7 bases unmatched. Per the germline V gene, CDR1 is SEHNR and CDR2 is FQNEAQ (reference sequence).

The chain joins TRBV10-3 to TRBJ2-3; 7 positions agree with TRBD1. After removal of 4 bases from V and 3 bases from J, the junction contained 4 bases not matched to a gene. CDR3 size: 14 residues. In germline, CDR1 is ENHRY, CDR2 SYGVKD. Here the CDR3 reads CAISATGKTDTQYF. The CDR3 bases are TGTGCCATCAGTGCGACAGGGAAGACAGATACGCAGTATTTT.

Here the CDR3 DNA reads TGTGCCAGCAGCCCCCTGCGGTACCGAAATAGCACAGATACGCAGTATTTT. Amino acids: CASSPLRYRNSTDTQYF. This chain links TRBV11-2 with TRBJ2-3; no firm D call. This CDR3 region has 17 residues. Trimming took off 5 bases at V and 0 bases at J, with 18 bases between the two ends. Germline V gene sequence: CDR1 SGHAT, CDR2 FQNNGV.

This clonotype was detected only a few times. The gene calls are TRBV20-1 and TRBJ2-2; no definite D call. This CDR3 has 14 residues. Germline V gene data show CDR1 as DFQATT and CDR2 as SNEGSKA (reference sequence). V was pared by 6 bases and J by 5 bases, with 16 bases between. The chain's CDR3 is CSANPNLGTGELFF. The CDR3 DNA reads as TGCAGTGCCAACCCCAATCTTGGGACCGGGGAGCTGTTTTTT.

This clonotype was observed a few times. The chain couples TRBV7-2 to TRBJ2-5, with TRBD2 identical over 10 bases. CDR3 length equals 15 residues. The germline V gene has CDR1 SGHTA and CDR2 FQGNSA. J lost 5 bases, V lost 4 bases, and 7 bases had no gene match. The CDR3 sequence: CASSWGLAGVETQYF. CDR3 coding DNA: TGTGCCAGCAGCTGGGGGCTAGCGGGGGTTGAGACCCAGTACTTC.

V usage is TRBV12-3 or TRBV12-4 and J usage is TRBJ1-2; D is possibly TRBD1 (6 bases). V was clipped by 6 bases and J by 4 bases, with 12 bases between them. CDR3 size: 13 residues. The CDR3 DNA sequence: TGTGCCAGCAGCCCCCAGGGGCCCTATGGCTACACCTTC. Protein product: CASSPQGPYGYTF.

This clonotype was detected only a few times. The chain combines TRBV27 with TRBJ2-1, with 9 nucleotides matching TRBD2. Germline CDR1 is MNHEY and CDR2 is SMNVEV (reference sequence). V lost 2 bases, J lost 10 bases, and 3 bases stayed unmatched. The CDR3 runs 13 residues. The CDR3 nucleotides are TGTGCCAGCAGTTTAAAAGCGGGGGGCGAGCAGTTCTTC. Protein product: CASSLKAGGEQFF.

This chain uses TRBV4-2 with TRBJ2-1; TRBD2 is a possible D gene (7 bases). This CDR3 has 15 residues. Trimming removed 0 bases from V and 9 bases from J, with 15 bases in between. Looked up from germline, CDR1 is LGHNA and CDR2 is YNFKEQ. In DNA form, the CDR3 reads TGTGCCAGCAGCCAAGATTACGAGGGGGGGCGTGAGCAGTTCTTC. Its translation is CASSQDYEGGREQFF.

The chain is built from TRBV7-6 and TRBJ2-7, with D possibly matching TRBD2 (6 bases). This CDR3 contains 15 residues. Between the trimmed V and J ends, which lost 3 bases and 5 bases, there was a span of 17 bases. Germline CDR1 reads SGHVS; CDR2 reads FNYEAQ. The CDR3 DNA reads TGTGCCAGCAGCTTGTACGGGGGTCCTACGGACGAGCAGTACTTC. This translates into CASSLYGGPTDEQYF.

This clonotype was counted ten times or more. The chain has TRBV4-1 and TRBJ1-5, with 7 nucleotides matching TRBD1. The CDR3 contains 14 residues. Losses at the gene ends were 3 bases for V and 7 bases for J; bases not matched to a gene: 6. Germline CDR1 is MGHRA and CDR2 is YSYEKL. CDR3 nucleotide sequence: TGCGCCAGCAGCCACCGACAGGGCCACCAGCCCCAGCATTTT. This codes for CASSHRQGHQPQHF.

This chain uses TRBV18 with TRBJ2-1, with a possible D match to TRBD2 (6 bases). V shed 2 bases and J shed 0 bases, with 8 bases lying between them. This CDR3 region has 15 residues. Per the germline V gene, CDR1 is KGHSH and CDR2 is LQKENI. CDR3 in amino acids: CASSPRRDSYNEQFF. The CDR3 nucleotides are TGTGCCAGCTCACCAAGGCGGGACTCCTACAATGAGCAGTTCTTC.

This chain connects TRBV19 to TRBJ1-2, with D possibly being TRBD1 (6 bases). Germline V gene lookup returns CDR1 LNHDA and CDR2 SQIVND (reference sequence). There are 13 residues in the CDR3. V was cut by 1 base and J by 8 bases, with 11 bases left in between. The CDR3 sequence is CASSIAGGGGYTF. Here the CDR3 DNA reads TGTGCCAGTAGTATAGCCGGGGGCGGCGGCTACACCTTC.